This T cell receptor (beta chain) derives from a study of OX40 agonist ivuxolimab in advanced cancers. Whole-study findings and limits: Partial responders receiving 0.1-3.0 mg/kg showed among the lowest clonal expansion.

Data came from immunoSEQ multiplex PCR; TCRdb stores just in-frame clones and leaves some out. The sample records tens of thousands of clones, 90% to 95% being singletons. Details on this clone: As yet, its antigen is unknown.

Trimming at V came to 5 bases and at J to 4 bases, leaving 4 bases not matched to a gene. Per germline, CDR1 MNHEY and CDR2 SVGAGI. This CDR3 has 14 residues. The sample consisted of CD4+ or CD8+ T cells sorted from blood, taken in a trial of the OX40 agonist ivuxolimab. The V call is TRBV6-5, the J call TRBJ1-5; 8 bases map to TRBD1. This TCR was recovered from an adult with an advanced solid tumor such as melanoma, head and neck, liver or kidney cancer. The DNA of the CDR3 is TGTGCCAGCAGTGGCGACAGGGGAAATCAGCCCCAGCATTTT. Amino acid sequence: CASSGDRGNQPQHF.